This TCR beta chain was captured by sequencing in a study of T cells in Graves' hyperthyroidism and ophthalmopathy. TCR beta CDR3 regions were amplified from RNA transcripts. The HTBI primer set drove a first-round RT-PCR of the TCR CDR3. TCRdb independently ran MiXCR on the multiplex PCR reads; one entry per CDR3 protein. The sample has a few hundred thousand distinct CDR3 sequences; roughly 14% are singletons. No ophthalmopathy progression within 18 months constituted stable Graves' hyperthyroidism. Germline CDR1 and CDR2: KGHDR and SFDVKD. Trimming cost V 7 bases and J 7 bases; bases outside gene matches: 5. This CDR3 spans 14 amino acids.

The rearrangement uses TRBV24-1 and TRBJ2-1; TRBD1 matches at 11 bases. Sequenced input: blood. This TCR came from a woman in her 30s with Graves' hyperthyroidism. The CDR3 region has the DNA TGTGCCACCAGCCCGGGACAGGGGGGAAATGAGCAGTTCTTC. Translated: CATSPGQGGNEQFF.